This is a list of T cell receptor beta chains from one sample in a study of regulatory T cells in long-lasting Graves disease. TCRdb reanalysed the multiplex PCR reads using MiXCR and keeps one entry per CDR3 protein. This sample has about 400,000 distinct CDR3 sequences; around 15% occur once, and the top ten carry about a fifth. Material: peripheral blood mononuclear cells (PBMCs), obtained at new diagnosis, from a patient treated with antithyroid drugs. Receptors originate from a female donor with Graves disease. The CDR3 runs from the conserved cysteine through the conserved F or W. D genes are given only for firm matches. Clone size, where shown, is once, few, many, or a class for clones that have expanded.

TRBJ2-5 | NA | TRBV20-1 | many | CSARDWGKETQYF | TGCAGTGCTAGAGATTGGGGGAAAGAGACCCAGTACTTC
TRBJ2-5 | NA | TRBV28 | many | CASSLYRGALQETQYF | TGTGCCAGCAGTTTATATCGGGGGGCCCTACAAGAGACCCAGTACTTC
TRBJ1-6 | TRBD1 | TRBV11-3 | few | CASSPRQGRASPLHF | TGTGCCAGCAGCCCCAGACAGGGGCGCGCCTCACCCCTCCACTTT
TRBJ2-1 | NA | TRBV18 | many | CASSPGYDEQFF | TGTGCCAGCTCACCAGGGTATGATGAGCAGTTCTTC
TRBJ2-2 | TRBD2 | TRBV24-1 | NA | CATSQGGRDTGELFF | TGTGCCACCAGCCAGGGAGGGAGGGACACCGGGGAGCTGTTTTTT
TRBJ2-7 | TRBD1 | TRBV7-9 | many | CASSFTGGADEQYF | TGTGCCAGCAGCTTCACAGGGGGCGCGGACGAGCAGTACTTC
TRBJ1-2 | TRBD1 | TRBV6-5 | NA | CASSYSHRGLQGYTF | TGTGCCAGCAGTTACTCGCACAGGGGATTGCAAGGCTACACCTTC
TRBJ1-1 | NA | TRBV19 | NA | CASSPQLYSLGTEAFF | TGTGCCAGTAGTCCCCAACTTTATAGCCTTGGAACTGAAGCTTTCTTT
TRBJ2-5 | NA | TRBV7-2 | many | CASSLMGRYQETQYF | TGTGCCAGCAGCTTAATGGGGCGGTACCAAGAGACCCAGTACTTC
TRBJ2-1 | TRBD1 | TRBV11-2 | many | CASSLGKGAGNEQFF | TGTGCCAGCAGCTTAGGAAAGGGGGCCGGCAATGAGCAGTTCTTC
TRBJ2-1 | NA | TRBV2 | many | CASRSTGSTYEQFF | TGTGCCAGCAGGTCCACAGGGAGCACCTATGAGCAGTTCTTC
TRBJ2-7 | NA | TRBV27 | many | CASSLRAVSSYEQYF | TGTGCCAGCAGTCTCAGGGCAGTAAGCTCCTACGAGCAGTACTTC
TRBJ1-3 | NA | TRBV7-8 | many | CASSLSRWLSGNTIYF | TGTGCCAGCAGCTTATCTCGCTGGCTCTCTGGAAACACCATATATTTT
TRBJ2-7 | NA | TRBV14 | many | CASSLLTGDYEQYF | TGTGCCAGCAGCCTTCTGACCGGCGACTACGAGCAGTACTTC
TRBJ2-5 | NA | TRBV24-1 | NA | CATSDPTGPGETQYF | TGTGCCACCAGTGACCCAACAGGGCCAGGGGAGACCCAGTACTTC
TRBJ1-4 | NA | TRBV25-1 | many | CASSDSHAPFEKLFF | TGTGCCAGCAGTGATTCCCACGCCCCGTTTGAAAAACTGTTTTTT
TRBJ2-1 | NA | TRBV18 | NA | CASSQMRGSNEQFF | TGTGCCAGCTCCCAGATGAGAGGTAGCAATGAGCAGTTCTTC
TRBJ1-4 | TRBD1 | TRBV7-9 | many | CASSLHKGAPNEKLFF | TGTGCCAGCAGCTTACACAAGGGGGCACCTAATGAAAAACTGTTTTTT
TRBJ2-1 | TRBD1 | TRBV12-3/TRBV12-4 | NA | CASRAGTGAHNEQFF | TGTGCCAGCAGGGCGGGGACAGGGGCCCACAATGAGCAGTTCTTC
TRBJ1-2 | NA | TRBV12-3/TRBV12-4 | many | CASSLVVGAGYTF | TGTGCCAGCAGTTTAGTTGTCGGGGCCGGCTACACCTTC
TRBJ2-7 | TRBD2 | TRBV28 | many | CASSRQLLAGSYEQYF | TGTGCCAGCAGTCGACAGCTACTAGCGGGATCGTACGAGCAGTACTTC